Each of the 3 T cell receptor beta chains below was sequenced from the same sample in a study of T cell changes during pregnancy in multiple sclerosis. Sequenced by immunoSEQ multiplex PCR; TCRdb stores in-frame clones only, minus some. Found here are 70,000 or so clones, roughly 90% of them singletons; the top ten hold approximately 1.5%. Sequenced here: peripheral blood, sampled in the third trimester of pregnancy. The receptors here all came from a female donor with multiple sclerosis, enrolled in a pregnancy study.

This sequence joins TRBV2 and TRBJ1-5; a weak D match, TRBD1 (5 bases). The germline V gene encodes CDR1 SNHLY and CDR2 FYNNEI. CDR3 length: 13 residues. V was cut by 1 base and J by 4 bases, with 5 bases left in between. The CDR3, as DNA: TGTGCCAGCAGTGAAGAGGGGAATCAGCCCCAGCATTTT. Translating it yields CASSEEGNQPQHF.

This chain connects TRBV18 to TRBJ1-2; possible D gene TRBD1, 6 bases. Trimming shortened V by 2 bases and J by 4 bases, and 17 bases separated the two germline ends. Germline CDR1 is KGHSH and CDR2 is LQKENI. This CDR3 region has 16 residues. CDR3 nucleotide sequence: TGTGCCAGCTCACCAAATAGCGGGGGCATAATCTATGGCTACACCTTC. Translation gives CASSPNSGGIIYGYTF.

This chain uses TRBV11-2 with TRBJ1-6, with 9 bases that match TRBD1. CDR3 length equals 15 residues. The J segment lost 11 bases and the V segment lost 6 bases, leaving 11 bases of the junction unmatched. Germline V CDR1 and CDR2: SGHAT, FQNNGV. Written as DNA, the CDR3 is TGTGCCAGCAGAAGAACAGGGGGCGCGGTAGCACCCCTCCACTTT. Translating gives CASRRTGGAVAPLHF. Full variable domain (outside the CDR3, taken from reference TRBV11-2 and TRBJ1-6): EAGVAQSPRYKIIEKRQSVAFWCNPISGHATLYWYQQILGQGPKLLIQFQNNGVVDDSQLPKDRFSAERLKGVDSTLKIQPAKLEDSAVYLCASRRTGGAVAPLHFGNGTRLTVT.